This TCR beta chain was identified during a study of blood T cells in healthy people across ages. The study's findings and limits: In long-lived donors, naive CD4+ cell counts and diversity exceeded those of aged donors.

PCR was performed a second time for roughly 6 to 12 cycles using a sample-barcoded 5' primer and a J-beta primer mix. TCRdb itself ran the 5' RACE reads through MiXCR, one entry per CDR3 protein. Here the sample spans under 2 million distinct CDR3 sequences, around 36% being singletons. There were at least 6 micrograms of total RNA extracted from every sample. This clonotype was detected a few times. Its matching antigen is unknown. Germline values: CDR1 GTSNPN, CDR2 SVGIG (reference sequence). The CDR3 contains 13 residues. V shed 3 bases and J shed 1 base, with 10 bases lying between them. The sample taken for sequencing was blood. The TCR originated in a woman between 25 and 40 years old in good health. The rearrangement uses TRBV30 and TRBJ2-7; D possibly corresponds to TRBD2 (7 bases). This CDR3 is CAWRGGRSYEQYF. The CDR3 DNA follows: TGTGCCTGGAGGGGGGGGCGGTCCTACGAGCAGTACTTC.